The source of this TCR beta chain is a study of tissue T cells after allogeneic stem cell transplantation. At the level of the study: Graft-versus-host disease patients received grafts, several unmodified and three CD34-selected to deplete T cells. Where cell numbers permitted, CD3+ T cells were sorted from preserved blood and marrow.

Study observations and caveats: Tissue-detected TCR repertoire was only partly captured by blood and spleen T cells. The study did not identify alloreactive or antigen-specific tissue TCRs, and some clones might be persisting host cells.

TCRdb keeps only in-frame clones here, not all; method: immunoSEQ multiplex PCR. The data hold tens of thousands of clones, with roughly 90% observed a single time. CDR3 length equals 13 residues. V shed 8 bases and J shed 2 bases, with 12 bases lying between them. The germline V gene has CDR1 SGHTA and CDR2 FQGNSA. With respect to this clone: Its antigen is as yet unknown.

This chain connects TRBV7-2 to TRBJ2-5; unclear D gene. The sequencing here drew on blood, taken before transplantation. This clonotype was obtained from a woman aged 40-70 years who later had graft-versus-host disease after an allogeneic stem cell transplant. DNA of the CDR3: TGTGCCAGCTGTACCGGGCCTCAAGAGACCCAGTACTTC. It yields the protein CASCTGPQETQYF.